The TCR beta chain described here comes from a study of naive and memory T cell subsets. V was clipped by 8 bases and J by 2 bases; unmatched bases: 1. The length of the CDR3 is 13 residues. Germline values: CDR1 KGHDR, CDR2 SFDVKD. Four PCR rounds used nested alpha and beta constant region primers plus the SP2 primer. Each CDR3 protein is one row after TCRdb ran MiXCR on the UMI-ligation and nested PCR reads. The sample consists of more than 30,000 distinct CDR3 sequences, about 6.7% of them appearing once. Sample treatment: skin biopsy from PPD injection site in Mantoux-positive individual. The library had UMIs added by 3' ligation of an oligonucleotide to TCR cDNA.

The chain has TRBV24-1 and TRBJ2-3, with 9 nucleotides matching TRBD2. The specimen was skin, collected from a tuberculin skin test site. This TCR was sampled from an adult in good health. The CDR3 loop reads CATTSGDTDTQYF. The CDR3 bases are TGTGCCACCACTAGCGGGGACACAGATACGCAGTATTTT.